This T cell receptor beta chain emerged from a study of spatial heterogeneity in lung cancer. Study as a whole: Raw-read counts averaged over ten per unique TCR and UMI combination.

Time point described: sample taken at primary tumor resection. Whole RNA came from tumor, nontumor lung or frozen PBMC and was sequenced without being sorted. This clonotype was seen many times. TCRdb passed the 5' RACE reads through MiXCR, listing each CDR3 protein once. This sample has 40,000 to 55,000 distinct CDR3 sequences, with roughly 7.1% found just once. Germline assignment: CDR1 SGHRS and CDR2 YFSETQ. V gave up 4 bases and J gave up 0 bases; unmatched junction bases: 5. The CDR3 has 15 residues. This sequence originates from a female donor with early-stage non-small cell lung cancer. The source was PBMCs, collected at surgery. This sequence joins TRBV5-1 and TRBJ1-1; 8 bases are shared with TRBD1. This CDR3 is CASSLLTGVNTEAFF. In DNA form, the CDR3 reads TGCGCCAGCAGCCTCCTGACAGGGGTGAACACTGAAGCTTTCTTT.